This TCR beta chain was obtained from a study of CD8+ T cells in alopecia areata. There are 15 residues in the CDR3. Trimming took off 2 bases at V and 1 base at J, with 10 bases between the two ends. In germline, CDR1 is MNHDT, CDR2 YYDKIL. TCR sequencing used cDNA made by reverse transcription of extracted RNA. Data came from immunoSEQ multiplex PCR; TCRdb stores just in-frame clones and leaves some out. This sample carries approximately 300,000 clones, none of them present only once. Cutaneous lymph node cells were pooled, and they were sorted using CD4, CD8alpha, NKG2D, NKG2ACE and other markers. This clone was observed many times. Genes and germline are mouse. The read stops 4 residues short of the end of the CDR3; the missing end is completed from the germline J gene.

This sequence joins TRBV17 and TRBJ2-3; the D is unclear. Sequenced input: CD4+ T cells sorted from a lymph node. The source is a C3H/HeJ mouse with alopecia areata. The MHC haplotype of the strain is H2-k. The CDR3 DNA, read in part, is TGTGCTAGCAGTAGATTCCCCCGTGGTGCAGAA. Translation gives CASSRFPRGAE. The whole CDR3 protein reads CASSRFPRGAETLYF.